The 8 T cell receptor beta chains given below trace back to one sample, sequenced in a study of blood T cell repertoires in COVID-19. Sequencing was performed with immunoSEQ multiplex PCR; in TCRdb, only in-frame clones are kept and a portion is missing. The table records more than 300,000 clones, roughly 86% of them present only once. Sequencing used PBMCs or T cells enriched from blood (not recorded which). These receptors all come from a man aged 40-50 years in a cohort exposed to, infected with or recovered from COVID-19 (not recorded which).

This clone was recorded only once. The J gene is TRBJ2-1, the V gene TRBV5-1; tentatively, D is TRBD1 (6 bases). Germline CDR1 SGHRS, CDR2 YFSETQ. Trimming left V 0 bases short and J 8 bases short, with 15 bases between. The CDR3 loop spans 15 amino acids. In DNA, the CDR3 is TGCGCCAGCAGCTTGGGCTCGAGGGGGTACGATGAGCAGTTCTTC. Protein product: CASSLGSRGYDEQFF. Based on the CDR3 plus reference TRBV5-1 and TRBJ2-1, the full variable domain is KAGVTQTPRYLIKTRGQQVTLSCSPISGHRSVSWYQQTPGQGLQFLFEYFSETQRNKGNFPGRFSGRQFSNSRSEMNVSTLELGDSALYLCASSLGSRGYDEQFFGPGTRLTVL.

The chain combines TRBV6-5 with TRBJ1-1; D remains ambiguous. Trimming pared 4 bases from V and 1 base from J, leaving 13 bases between. The V gene's germline CDR1 is MNHEY and CDR2 SVGAGI. This CDR3 comprises 15 residues. The CDR3, as DNA: TGTGCCAGCAGTTTGAATGGGCAGCCGAACACTGAAGCTTTCTTT. It translates to CASSLNGQPNTEAFF.

This chain joins TRBV19 and TRBJ1-1; D possibly corresponds to TRBD1 (6 bases). The germline gives CDR1 LNHDA, CDR2 SQIVND (reference sequence). This CDR3 spans 15 amino acids. V lost 2 bases to trimming and J lost 8 bases, with 18 bases between them. CDR3 coding DNA: TGTGCCAGTAGTATACGGCACGTTGGCGGGGGCGAAGCTTTCTTT. This translates into CASSIRHVGGGEAFF. Filled out from reference TRBV19 and TRBJ1-1, the complete variable domain reads DGGITQSPKYLFRKEGQNVTLSCEQNLNHDAMYWYRQDPGQGLRLIYYSQIVNDFQKGDIAEGYSVSREKKESFPLTVTSAQKNPTAFYLCASSIRHVGGGEAFFGQGTRLTVV.

The J gene is TRBJ2-7, the V gene TRBV28, with 7 bases matching TRBD1. CDR3 length: 13 amino acids. After removal of 4 bases from V and 3 bases from J, the junction contained 3 bases not matched to a gene. Germline-derived CDR1 and CDR2 are MDHEN and SYDVKM. As DNA, the CDR3 is TGTGCCAGCAGTTCCGGGACAGTCTACGAGCAGTACTTC. Translating it yields CASSSGTVYEQYF.

The chain couples TRBV6-2 or TRBV6-3 to TRBJ2-1; D is possibly TRBD2 (5 bases). The CDR3 runs 15 residues. V lost 6 bases to trimming and J lost 0 bases, with 12 bases between them. CDR1 is MNHEY and CDR2 is SVGEGT in the germline V gene. The CDR3 DNA reads TGTGCCAGCAGCATGGACTCAAACTCCTACAATGAGCAGTTCTTC. Translating it yields CASSMDSNSYNEQFF.

This chain links TRBV7-9 with TRBJ1-2; D is possibly TRBD1 (6 bases). Trimming cost V 2 bases and J 7 bases, with 14 bases left between them. The V gene's germline CDR1 is SEHNR and CDR2 FQNEAQ (reference sequence). The CDR3 loop spans 14 amino acids. The CDR3 nucleotides are TGTGCCAGCAGCTTATCGGACAGATCCGGTGGCTACACCTTC. The encoded protein is CASSLSDRSGGYTF.

The chain is built from TRBV4-1 and TRBJ2-5, with D tentatively TRBD2 (5 bases). Germline CDR1 is MGHRA and CDR2 is YSYEKL. Trimming left V 4 bases short and J 1 base short, with 7 bases between. This CDR3 is 13 amino acids long. DNA of the CDR3: TGCGCCAGCAGCCCTGGAGGCCAAGAGACCCAGTACTTC. Protein product: CASSPGGQETQYF.

The rearrangement joins TRBV2 to TRBJ2-1; D is unclear. The CDR3 consists of 14 residues. V lost 7 bases to trimming and J lost 0 bases, with 10 bases between them. Germline assignment: CDR1 SNHLY and CDR2 FYNNEI. In nucleotides, the CDR3 is TGTGCCAGCACCCGCCCGAGCTCCTACAATGAGCAGTTCTTC. Its translation is CASTRPSSYNEQFF.